The next 30 T cell receptor beta chains were all read from a single sample in a study of patients and donors after allogeneic stem cell transplantation. TCRdb passed the RT-PCR reads through MiXCR, listing each CDR3 protein once. The profile shows 900,000 to 1,000,000 distinct CDR3 sequences, about 20% of them singletons. The sequencing sample was made of blood, either unsorted or a sorted T cell fraction (not recorded which). The origin of the receptors is a human donor who was either an allogeneic HSCT recipient or a stem cell or donor lymphocyte infusion donor (not recorded which). It is not recorded whose cells these are; they may come from a transplant donor.

This chain joins TRBV7-2 and TRBJ1-3; a weak D match, TRBD1 (6 bases). CDR1 SGHTA and CDR2 FQGNSA come from the germline V gene. Trimming removed 2 bases from V and 8 bases from J, with 13 bases in between. CDR3 length: 14 amino acids. The CDR3 nucleotides are TGTGCCAGCAGCTTAAACAGGGTGAAGGACACCATATATTTT. Translation: CASSLNRVKDTIYF.

This clonotype was seen only a few times. This chain joins TRBV5-1 and TRBJ2-7, with TRBD2 as a possible D gene (6 bases). From germline, CDR1 is SGHRS and CDR2 YFSETQ. This CDR3 is built from 16 residues. Trimming removed 3 bases from V and 3 bases from J, with 19 bases in between. The CDR3 sequence is CASSSGGGPGDYEQYF. CDR3 nucleotides: TGCGCCAGCAGCTCCGGGGGTGGACCGGGAGACTACGAGCAGTACTTC.

This clonotype was picked up a small number of times. The J gene is TRBJ1-6, the V gene TRBV5-1; D gene unclear. This CDR3 region has 14 residues. Deletions cut 4 bases from V and 6 bases from J, with 11 bases between. Germline lookup yields CDR1 SGHRS and CDR2 YFSETQ. This CDR3 is CASSPEPPNSPLHF. In DNA, the CDR3 is TGCGCCAGCAGCCCCGAACCCCCTAATTCACCCCTCCACTTT.

J is TRBJ2-7 and V is TRBV27; a weak D match, TRBD2 (6 bases). Per the germline V gene, CDR1 is MNHEY and CDR2 is SMNVEV (reference sequence). The CDR3 totals 14 residues. With 4 bases removed from V and 2 bases from J, the gap between germline ends came to 12 bases. The CDR3 DNA reads TGTGCCAGCAGTTACGGGAGTCGCACCTACGAGCAGTACTTC. Amino acid sequence: CASSYGSRTYEQYF.

This clonotype was picked up many times. This chain's CDR3 is CASSATSGNTIYF. As DNA, the CDR3 is TGTGCCAGCAGCGCTACCTCTGGAAACACCATATATTTT. The chain recombines TRBV12-3 or TRBV12-4 with TRBJ1-3, with no clear D. The CDR3 runs 13 residues. The germline V and J ends were trimmed by 6 bases and 0 bases, with 6 bases remaining between them.

The table lists this clonotype with a few counts. The V and J genes are TRBV5-1 and TRBJ2-5; no clear D gene. Trimming stripped 0 bases from V and 3 bases from J, with 9 bases between. The CDR3 spans 14 residues. CDR1 SGHRS and CDR2 YFSETQ come from the germline V gene. CDR3 in amino acids: CASSLEWGKETQYF. The CDR3 DNA follows: TGCGCCAGCAGCTTGGAATGGGGTAAAGAGACCCAGTACTTC. Supplemented by reference TRBV5-1 and TRBJ2-5, the full variable domain reads KAGVTQTPRYLIKTRGQQVTLSCSPISGHRSVSWYQQTPGQGLQFLFEYFSETQRNKGNFPGRFSGRQFSNSRSEMNVSTLELGDSALYLCASSLEWGKETQYFGPGTRLLVL.

This chain joins TRBV9 and TRBJ1-5, with 7 nucleotides matching TRBD1. This CDR3 has 14 residues. The ends lost 3 bases at V and 3 bases at J; junction bases unmatched: 3. In germline, CDR1 is SGDLS, CDR2 YYNGEE. CDR3 DNA sequence: TGTGCCAGCAGCGGGGGACAGTTCAATCAGCCCCAGCATTTT. Its translation is CASSGGQFNQPQHF. Supplemented by reference TRBV9 and TRBJ1-5, the full variable domain reads DSGVTQTPKHLITATGQRVTLRCSPRSGDLSVYWYQQSLDQGLQFLIQYYNGEERAKGNILERFSAQQFPDLHSELNLSSLELGDSALYFCASSGGQFNQPQHFGDGTRLSIL.

This clonotype showed up just a few times. CDR3 sequence reads: CAESRGTSTDTQYF. The CDR3 DNA reads as TGCGCCGAGAGCAGGGGAACTAGCACAGATACGCAGTATTTT. The J gene is TRBJ2-3, the V gene TRBV29-1; the D gene is possibly TRBD1 (6 bases). CDR3 size: 14 residues. Germline assignment: CDR1 SQVTM and CDR2 ANQGSEA.

This clonotype was observed a handful of times. The chain has TRBV7-9 and TRBJ2-4, with TRBD1 matching over 7 bases. This CDR3 spans 14 amino acids. Germline lookup yields CDR1 SEHNR and CDR2 FQNEAQ (reference sequence). V dropped 2 bases and J dropped 6; count of bases not matched to a gene: 4. The CDR3 loop reads CASSLPGGRNIQYF. CDR3 nucleotides: TGTGCCAGCAGCTTACCAGGGGGTCGAAACATTCAGTACTTC.

The rearrangement uses TRBV12-3 or TRBV12-4 and TRBJ2-6, with a tentative D call TRBD2 (6 bases). This CDR3 is 15 amino acids long. The V gene lost 3 bases and the J gene lost 12 bases, with 18 bases spanning the gap. The CDR3 DNA sequence: TGTGCCAGCAGTTTCAAAGGGACTCCTCCTCCCGTCCTGACTTTC. It encodes CASSFKGTPPPVLTF.

Only a few counts were recorded for this clonotype. The chain is built from TRBV9 and TRBJ2-5, with TRBD2 as a possible D gene (5 bases). Germline CDR1 SGDLS, CDR2 YYNGEE. The V and J ends lost 1 base and 5 bases respectively, with 12 bases between them. This CDR3 has 14 residues. CDR3 DNA: TGTGCCAGCAGCGTAAATCCCGCGGGCGAGACCCAGTACTTC. Translated, it gives CASSVNPAGETQYF.

Only a few counts were recorded for this clonotype. V gene TRBV3-1 combines with J gene TRBJ2-5; TRBD1 aligns across 7 bases. Per germline, CDR1 LGHDT and CDR2 YNNKEL (reference sequence). CDR3 length equals 17 residues. The V and J ends lost 0 bases and 3 bases, in that order; junction bases with no gene match: 10. The CDR3 region has the DNA TGTGCCAGCAGCCAAGAGAGGGGACAGTTTCCCAAAGAGACCCAGTACTTC. It encodes CASSQERGQFPKETQYF.

The J gene is TRBJ2-7, the V gene TRBV5-1; either TRBD1 or TRBD2 may fit D (5 bases each). V was trimmed by 1 base and J by 1 base, leaving 12 bases between them. The CDR3 is 15 residues long. CDR1 is SGHRS and CDR2 is YFSETQ in the germline V gene. The CDR3 bases are TGCGCCAGCAGCTTGCTCGGGGACCTATCCTACGAGCAGTACTTC. Translating gives CASSLLGDLSYEQYF.

The chain is built from TRBV20-1 and TRBJ2-7, with D unclear. The V and J ends lost 0 bases and 0 bases respectively, with 9 bases between them. Looked up from germline, CDR1 is DFQATT and CDR2 is SNEGSKA (reference sequence). This CDR3 region has 14 residues. The CDR3 DNA reads TGCAGTGCTAGAGATCCGTCTAGCTCCTACGAGCAGTACTTC. It yields the protein CSARDPSSSYEQYF.

This clonotype showed up just a few times. The chain has TRBV21-1 and TRBJ1-6; no check of the table's D call, TRBD1, against the DNA was made. TRBV21-1 is recorded as a pseudogene. This CDR3 is 15 amino acids long. CDR3 sequence (DNA): TGTGCCAGCAGCGGGCTAAGGGACGGCGATTCACCCCTCCACTTT. Amino acid sequence: CASSGLRDGDSPLHF.

The chain carries TRBV20-1 and TRBJ2-3; 7 bases match TRBD2. J lost 3 bases, V lost 3 bases, and 9 bases had no gene match. The CDR3 is 15 residues long. CDR1 DFQATT and CDR2 SNEGSKA come from the germline V gene (reference sequence). Here the CDR3 reads CSASRREKGTDTQYF. The CDR3 DNA reads TGCAGTGCTAGTCGGCGGGAGAAGGGGACAGATACGCAGTATTTT.

This clonotype was seen a few times. The gene calls are TRBV29-1 and TRBJ2-1, with D tentatively TRBD1 (5 bases). Trimming shortened V by 6 bases and J by 5 bases, and 11 bases separated the two germline ends. The CDR3 length is 12 residues. Germline V gene data show CDR1 as SQVTM and CDR2 as ANQGSEA. The CDR3 sequence is CSVTMTDNEQFF. The CDR3 DNA follows: TGCAGCGTAACCATGACAGACAATGAGCAGTTCTTC.

The rearrangement links TRBV10-3 to TRBJ2-3; 10 bases are a match to TRBD2. The germline gives CDR1 ENHRY, CDR2 SYGVKD. J lost 0 bases, V lost 10 bases, and 7 bases had no gene match. CDR3 size: 15 residues. In nucleotides, the CDR3 is TGTGCCACAACATTAGCGGGGGGAAGCACAGATACGCAGTATTTT. Translation: CATTLAGGSTDTQYF.

The chain carries TRBV3-1 and TRBJ2-7, with TRBD1 matching over 11 bases. This CDR3 comprises 16 residues. Germline CDR1 LGHDT, CDR2 YNNKEL (reference sequence). The V segment lost 0 bases and the J segment 5 bases; nucleotides outside the gene matches: 6. CDR3 loop: CASSQDRGQGAHEQYF. CDR3 coding DNA: TGTGCCAGCAGCCAAGATCGAGGACAGGGGGCCCACGAGCAGTACTTC.

The rearrangement links TRBV14 to TRBJ2-7; D possibly corresponds to TRBD2 (6 bases). Between the trimmed V and J ends, which lost 1 base and 6 bases, there was a span of 19 bases. The CDR3 is made up of 16 amino acids. CDR1 SGHDN and CDR2 FVKESK come from the germline V gene. The CDR3 here is CASSQVREPRGGEQYF. The CDR3 nucleotides are TGTGCCAGCAGCCAAGTTCGGGAGCCAAGGGGAGGCGAGCAGTACTTC.

The chain joins TRBV18 to TRBJ1-2, with D possibly TRBD1 on 6 matching bases. The CDR3 has 18 amino acids. Germline loops: CDR1 KGHSH, CDR2 LQKENI. V lost 3 bases to trimming and J lost 6 bases, with 26 bases between them. The CDR3 here is CASSPTTLLGSGEDGYTF. The CDR3, as DNA: TGTGCCAGCTCACCGACCACTCTCTTGGGGTCAGGGGAAGATGGCTACACCTTC. Full variable domain (outside the CDR3, taken from reference TRBV18 and TRBJ1-2): NAGVMQNPRHLVRRRGQEARLRCSPMKGHSHVYWYRQLPEEGLKFMVYLQKENIIDESGMPKERFSAEFPKEGPSILRIQQVVRGDSAAYFCASSPTTLLGSGEDGYTFGSGTRLTVV.

This clonotype was seen repeatedly, ten times or more. The chain couples TRBV20-1 to TRBJ1-4; D not certain. There are 15 residues in the CDR3. Germline V gene lookup returns CDR1 DFQATT and CDR2 SNEGSKA (reference sequence). V was trimmed by 0 bases and J by 3 bases, leaving 11 bases between them. The CDR3 here is CSAREGASANEKLFF. The CDR3 region has the DNA TGCAGTGCTAGAGAAGGAGCATCTGCTAATGAAAAACTGTTTTTT.

The rearrangement joins TRBV6-2 or TRBV6-3 to TRBJ2-3; D uncertain. CDR1 is MNHEY and CDR2 is SVGEGT in the germline V gene. V was pared by 6 bases and J by 2 bases, with 6 bases between. The CDR3 length is 12 residues. The CDR3 region has the DNA TGTGCCAGCAGCAAATTCACAGATACGCAGTATTTT. Translated: CASSKFTDTQYF.

In this sample, this clonotype turned up a few times. The chain links TRBV29-1 to TRBJ2-7; TRBD2 matches at 7 bases. With V trimmed by 4 bases and J by 6 bases, 9 bases remained unmatched. The germline CDR1 and CDR2 sequences are SQVTM and ANQGSEA. The CDR3 runs 13 residues. The CDR3 reads CSVGWDYLGEQYF. Written as DNA, the CDR3 is TGCAGCGTTGGTTGGGACTACCTCGGCGAGCAGTACTTC.

The chain carries TRBV27 and TRBJ2-7, with D perhaps TRBD1 (6 bases). Trimming pared 7 bases from V and 2 bases from J, leaving 18 bases between. The CDR3 consists of 15 residues. Germline lookup yields CDR1 MNHEY and CDR2 SMNVEV (reference sequence). The CDR3 bases are TGTGCCAGCAAAGGTGGGCAGGGGATAGCCTACGAGCAGTACTTC. Translating it yields CASKGGQGIAYEQYF.

The chain joins TRBV2 to TRBJ2-1; D is ambiguous. This CDR3 has 13 residues. CDR1 is SNHLY and CDR2 is FYNNEI in the germline V gene. Trimming removed 5 bases at V and 8 bases at J, with 13 bases between. The CDR3 nucleotides read TGTGCCAGCAGTCAAGGGCGGAGCGATGAGCAGTTCTTC. It is translated as CASSQGRSDEQFF.

This sequence joins TRBV24-1 and TRBJ2-3, with D perhaps given as TRBD1 or TRBD2 (5 bases each). The CDR3 spans 17 residues. V dropped 0 bases and J dropped 2 bases, with 14 bases sitting between them. CDR1 KGHDR and CDR2 SFDVKD come from the germline V gene. CDR3 nucleotides: TGTGCCACCAGTGATTTGACCCTCGGGGCAGCCACAGATACGCAGTATTTT. As protein: CATSDLTLGAATDTQYF.

The rearrangement joins TRBV7-3 to TRBJ2-3, with D perhaps matching TRBD1 (6 bases). Trimming stripped 4 bases from V and 3 bases from J, with 14 bases between. Germline V gene lookup returns CDR1 SGHTA and CDR2 FQGTGA. CDR3 length: 15 amino acids. The CDR3 reads CASSSGHSTTDTQYF. CDR3 nucleotide sequence: TGTGCCAGCAGCTCGGGACATTCGACGACAGATACGCAGTATTTT.

This clonotype appeared many times. The V call is TRBV7-9, the J call TRBJ1-1, with TRBD1 identical over 8 bases. Losses at the gene ends were 5 bases for V and 3 bases for J; bases not matched to a gene: 11. Looked up from germline, CDR1 is SEHNR and CDR2 is FQNEAQ (reference sequence). This CDR3 region has 16 residues. CDR3 sequence (DNA): TGTGCCAGCAGCACCAATCCAGGGGGCTTGGACACTGAAGCTTTCTTT. Translated, it gives CASSTNPGGLDTEAFF.

The chain uses TRBV7-2 and TRBJ2-3, with a weak D call TRBD2 (6 bases). Trimming took 5 bases from V and 0 from J, leaving 12 bases between them. Germline CDR1 SGHTA, CDR2 FQGNSA. The length of the CDR3 is 15 residues. The DNA for the CDR3 is TGTGCCAGCAGCATTCTAGCGCCTAGCACAGATACGCAGTATTTT. Its protein product is CASSILAPSTDTQYF. Supplemented by reference TRBV7-2 and TRBJ2-3, the full variable domain reads GAGVSQSPSNKVTEKGKDVELRCDPISGHTALYWYRQSLGQGLEFLIYFQGNSAPDKSGLPSDRFSAERTGGSVSTLTIQRTQQEDSAVYLCASSILAPSTDTQYFGPGTRLTVL.